A selection of T cell receptor beta chains follows, all from one sample in a study of OX40 agonist ivuxolimab in advanced cancers. Generated by immunoSEQ multiplex PCR, the TCRdb table keeps only in-frame clones and is missing some. The table shows approximately 60,000 clones, with approximately 78% occurring only once. Sequencing was performed on CD4+ or CD8+ T cells sorted from blood, taken in a trial of the OX40 agonist ivuxolimab. These receptors came from an adult with an advanced solid tumor such as melanoma, head and neck, liver or kidney cancer. Each CDR3 is given with its conserved first and last residue. The order of the fields is D gene, V gene, clone size, J gene, CDR3 DNA, CDR3 protein. D genes are given only for firm matches. Some rows mark clone size as missing; the rest say once, few, many or name a class of expanded clone.

d_call: TRBD1
v_call: TRBV7-2
clone_size: .
j_call: TRBJ1-6
cdr3_nt: TGTGCCAGCAGCTCCAGTCCGGGACAGGCCGATTCACCCCTCCACTTT
cdr3_aa: CASSSSPGQADSPLHF

d_call: TRBD2
v_call: TRBV4-3
clone_size: once
j_call: TRBJ2-3
cdr3_nt: TGCGCCAGCAGCCGATCCGGACTAGCTAGCACAGATACGCAGTATTTT
cdr3_aa: CASSRSGLASTDTQYF

d_call: .
v_call: TRBV2
clone_size: .
j_call: TRBJ2-5
cdr3_nt: TGTGCCAGCAGGCTAACAGGGGACGGGAGAGAGACCCAGTACTTC
cdr3_aa: CASRLTGDGRETQYF

d_call: TRBD2
v_call: TRBV7-9
clone_size: few
j_call: TRBJ2-1
cdr3_nt: TGTGCCAGCAGCTTAGGCCAGCGGGACGAGCAGTTCTTC
cdr3_aa: CASSLGQRDEQFF

d_call: TRBD1
v_call: TRBV2
clone_size: .
j_call: TRBJ2-1
cdr3_nt: TGTGCCAGCAGGGCGACAGGGCTCCCGTTATACAATGAGCAGTTCTTC
cdr3_aa: CASRATGLPLYNEQFF

d_call: TRBD1
v_call: TRBV5-4
clone_size: few
j_call: TRBJ1-1
cdr3_nt: TGTGCCAGCAGCTTGGAGGGACAGGGGGGTGTCGGCACTGAAGCTTTCTTT
cdr3_aa: CASSLEGQGGVGTEAFF

d_call: .
v_call: TRBV6-5
clone_size: .
j_call: TRBJ2-3
cdr3_nt: TGTGCCAGCAGTTACTCTTGGGAAGATACGCAGTATTTT
cdr3_aa: CASSYSWEDTQYF

d_call: .
v_call: TRBV7-9
clone_size: .
j_call: TRBJ2-7
cdr3_nt: TGTGCCAGCAGCCTCCCCCCAGGTGAGCAGTACTTC
cdr3_aa: CASSLPPGEQYF

d_call: .
v_call: TRBV4-2
clone_size: .
j_call: TRBJ2-7
cdr3_nt: TGTGCCAGCAGCCAAGCGTCCAGCTACGAGCAGTACTTC
cdr3_aa: CASSQASSYEQYF

d_call: .
v_call: TRBV5-4
clone_size: once
j_call: TRBJ2-2
cdr3_nt: TGTGCCAGCAGGGGGGTTAGGACCGGGGAGCTGTTTTTT
cdr3_aa: CASRGVRTGELFF

d_call: TRBD1
v_call: TRBV30
clone_size: .
j_call: TRBJ2-1
cdr3_nt: TGTGCCTGGAGCACCAAAGGGACAGGGTTCATCGATGAGCAGTTCTTC
cdr3_aa: CAWSTKGTGFIDEQFF

d_call: TRBD1
v_call: TRBV6-5
clone_size: .
j_call: TRBJ1-2
cdr3_nt: TGTGCCAGCATCCTCCCCCAGGGGGATGGCTACACCTTC
cdr3_aa: CASILPQGDGYTF

d_call: .
v_call: TRBV2
clone_size: .
j_call: TRBJ2-1
cdr3_nt: TGTGCCAGCAGTCTGGGACGGAACTCCTACAATGAGCAGTTCTTC
cdr3_aa: CASSLGRNSYNEQFF